This TCR beta chain was sequenced during a study of radiation and T cells in renal cell carcinoma. The method was immunoSEQ multiplex PCR; TCRdb's version includes in-frame clones alone and lacks a portion of them. The sample records about 140,000 clones, 86% being singletons. This clone has only one observation. What it recognizes is unknown. There are 16 residues in the CDR3. CDR1 SGHRS and CDR2 YFSETQ come from the germline V gene. V was pared by 2 bases and J by 3 bases, with 8 bases of the junction left unmatched. Findings and caveats of the study: In blood, top tumor clones expanded by 2 weeks, shrinking by 4. Without pretreatment biopsies, baseline tumor clonotype presence was undetermined.

Time point: blood 4 weeks post-SBRT, at nephrectomy. Sample treatment: 15 Gy SBRT to primary tumor, nephrectomy 4 weeks later. Nephrectomy followed 15 Gy stereotactic body radiation by 4 weeks. This renal cell carcinoma was of the clear cell type. The source is a woman aged 50 to 60 with renal cell carcinoma. The chain is built from TRBV5-1 and TRBJ1-2; 9 bases agree with TRBD1. The material sequenced was blood, taken from a patient whose treatment included radiotherapy and nephrectomy. Here the CDR3 reads CASSLDRQGEDYGYTF. CDR3 DNA: TGCGCCAGCAGCTTAGATAGACAGGGGGAAGACTATGGCTACACCTTC.